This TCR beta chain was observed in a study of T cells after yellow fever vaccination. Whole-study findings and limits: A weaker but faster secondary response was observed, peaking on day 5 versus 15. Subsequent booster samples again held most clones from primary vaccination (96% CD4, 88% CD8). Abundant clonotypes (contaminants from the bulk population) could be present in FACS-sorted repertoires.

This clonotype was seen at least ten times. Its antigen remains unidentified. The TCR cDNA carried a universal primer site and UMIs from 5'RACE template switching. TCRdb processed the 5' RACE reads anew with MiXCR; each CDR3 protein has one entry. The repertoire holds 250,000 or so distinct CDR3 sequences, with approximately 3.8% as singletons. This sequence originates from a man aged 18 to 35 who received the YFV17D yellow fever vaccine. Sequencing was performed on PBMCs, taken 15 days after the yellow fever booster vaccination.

DNA for the CDR3: TGCGCCAGCAGACAGGCCTCCCCAGATACGCAGTATTTT. Translated: CASRQASPDTQYF. The rearrangement uses TRBV5-1 and TRBJ2-3, with a tentative D call TRBD1 (5 bases). Per the germline V gene, CDR1 is SGHRS and CDR2 is YFSETQ. Trimming took 5 bases from V and 4 from J, leaving 11 bases between them. This CDR3 has 13 amino acids.